The 2 T cell receptor beta chains below were found in one sample sequenced in a study of cytomegalovirus exposure and HLA in healthy donors. Sequencing was performed with immunoSEQ multiplex PCR; in TCRdb, only in-frame clones are kept and a portion is missing. The table includes roughly 130,000 clones, roughly nine tenths detected once. Sample: PBMCs. These receptors were taken from a young woman in good health and CMV-seropositive.

The chain joins TRBV4-1 to TRBJ1-6, with D uncertain. V dropped 1 base and J dropped 10 bases, with 11 bases sitting between them. Germline CDR1 is MGHRA and CDR2 is YSYEKL. The CDR3 loop spans 14 amino acids. This chain's CDR3 is CASSQGRGYSPLHF. As DNA, the CDR3 is TGCGCCAGCAGCCAAGGACGGGGTTACTCACCCCTCCACTTT.

The chain has TRBV15 and TRBJ1-1; D gene uncertain. This CDR3 is 14 amino acids long. Germline V gene lookup returns CDR1 LNHNV and CDR2 YYDKDF (reference sequence). V was clipped by 0 bases and J by 4 bases, with 9 bases between them. DNA for the CDR3: TGTGCCACCAGCAGAGACAGGTACTTCACTGAAGCTTTCTTT. This translates into CATSRDRYFTEAFF.